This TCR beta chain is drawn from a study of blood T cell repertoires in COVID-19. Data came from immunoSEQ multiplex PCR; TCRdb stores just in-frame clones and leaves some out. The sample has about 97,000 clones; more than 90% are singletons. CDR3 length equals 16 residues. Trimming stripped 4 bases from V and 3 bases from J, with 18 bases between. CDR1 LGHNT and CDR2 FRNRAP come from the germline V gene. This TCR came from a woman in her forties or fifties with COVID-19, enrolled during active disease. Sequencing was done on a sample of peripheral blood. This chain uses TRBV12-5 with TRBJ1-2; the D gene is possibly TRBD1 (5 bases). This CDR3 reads CASGSGRGLRDYGYTF. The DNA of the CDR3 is TGTGCTAGTGGTTCGGGGCGGGGATTAAGGGACTATGGCTACACCTTC.